A single T cell receptor beta chain is shown here with its context. TCRdb used MiXCR to reprocess the RT-PCR reads, holding one entry per CDR3 protein. The sample has 35,000 or so distinct CDR3 sequences; less than 70% are singletons. This CDR3 comprises 16 residues. Germline-derived CDR1 and CDR2 are SGHRS and YFSETQ. V was pared by 0 bases and J by 1 base, with 6 bases of the junction left unmatched. The source of the sample is a study of yellow fever vaccine responses in identical twins. The starting material was T cells from blood (PBMCs), unsorted or a sorted subset (not recorded which), obtained before or after yellow fever vaccination (not recorded which). The chain carries TRBV5-1 and TRBJ1-1, with 7 bases identical to TRBD1. This receptor was identified in a woman between 18 and 30 years old who received the yellow fever vaccine. The CDR3: CASSLGDRATNTEAFF. DNA for the CDR3: TGCGCCAGCAGCTTGGGAGACAGGGCAACGAACACTGAAGCTTTCTTT.